A selection of T cell receptor beta chains follows, all from one sample in a study of blood T cell repertoires in COVID-19. Here immunoSEQ multiplex PCR was the method, and the copy in TCRdb shows in-frame clones only, minus some. The profile covers approximately 350,000 clones, with roughly 87% appearing a single time and approximately 5.4% taken by the ten largest. The sequencing sample was made of PBMCs or T cells enriched from blood (not recorded which). These receptors were obtained from a woman aged 50 to 60 who had recovered from COVID-19. Both conserved end residues are part of each CDR3. D genes are given only for firm matches. The size field is filled for only some rows; it gives once, few, many or a size class.

V gene	D gene	clone size	J gene	CDR3 DNA	CDR3 protein
TRBV18	TRBD1	NA	TRBJ1-5	TGTGCCAGCTCACCATACACCGGGACAGGGAATCAGCCCCAGCATTTT	CASSPYTGTGNQPQHF
TRBV9	NA	NA	TRBJ1-5	TGTGCCAGCAGCGTAGGAGGAGGGGGCAATCAGCCCCAGCATTTT	CASSVGGGGNQPQHF
TRBV5-1	NA	NA	TRBJ1-2	TGCGCCAGCAGCCCGGTTTTTGTAGGGGATGGCTACACCTTC	CASSPVFVGDGYTF
TRBV27	TRBD1	NA	TRBJ2-7	TGTGCCAGCAGCTGGTCCGTCAACAGGGGCTACGAGCAGTACTTC	CASSWSVNRGYEQYF
TRBV7-2	TRBD1	NA	TRBJ1-2	TGTGCCAGCAGCCCGGGACAGGGCTTCTATGGCTACACCTTC	CASSPGQGFYGYTF
TRBV7-2	NA	NA	TRBJ1-2	TGTGCCAGCAGCTTAGGGTTTGGGCAAGGCTACACCTTC	CASSLGFGQGYTF
TRBV6-5	TRBD1	NA	TRBJ1-3	TGTGCCAGCAGGGGACAGGGAGTCACTGGAAACACCATATATTTT	CASRGQGVTGNTIYF
TRBV27	NA	NA	TRBJ1-6	TGTGCCAGCAGTTTTACAGGGACCTATAATTCACCCCTCCACTTT	CASSFTGTYNSPLHF
TRBV19	NA	NA	TRBJ1-4	TGTGCCACCACCCCGAGGGGGATGGCTAATGAAAAACTGTTTTTT	CATTPRGMANEKLFF
TRBV6-2/TRBV6-3	TRBD1	NA	TRBJ1-5	TGTGCCAGCAGTAGGACAGGGGAGTGGCAGCCCCAGCATTTT	CASSRTGEWQPQHF
TRBV7-2	TRBD2	NA	TRBJ2-1	TGTGCCAGCAGCTTAGCTGCTAGCGGGACCTACAATGAGCAGTTCTTC	CASSLAASGTYNEQFF
TRBV29-1	TRBD2	NA	TRBJ2-1	TGCAGCGCCCGATGGGGGGGGACCAGGAGGGTTGAGCAGTTCTTC	CSARWGGTRRVEQFF
TRBV11-2	TRBD1	few	TRBJ1-1	TGTGCCAGCAGCACTCGGACAGGGGGCACTGAAGCTTTCTTT	CASSTRTGGTEAFF
TRBV29-1	NA	few	TRBJ1-2	TGCAGCGCTGAGACCGAGGCGGGATATGGCTACACCTTC	CSAETEAGYGYTF
TRBV18	NA	NA	TRBJ1-1	TGTGCCAGCTCACCACCAGCGGCTGACACTGAAGCTTTCTTT	CASSPPAADTEAFF
TRBV7-8	NA	few	TRBJ1-6	TGTGCCAGCAGCTTCCCCAGGGGTGGCTCACCCCTCCACTTT	CASSFPRGGSPLHF
TRBV7-9	TRBD2	once	TRBJ2-7	TGTGCCAGCAGCTCGCCGGGACTAGCGGGAGGAAGCTCCTACGAGCAGTACTTC	CASSSPGLAGGSSYEQYF
TRBV6-1	NA	NA	TRBJ1-2	TGTGCCAGCAGTGAAGCTGAGGTGACAGTCTATGGCTACACCTTC	CASSEAEVTVYGYTF
TRBV30	NA	NA	TRBJ2-5	TGTGCCTGGTCTCTCGCGGTGAGGGAGACCCAGTACTTC	CAWSLAVRETQYF
TRBV4-1	NA	NA	TRBJ1-5	TGCGCCAGCAGCCAAGATAACAGGGTCAATCAGCCCCAGCATTTT	CASSQDNRVNQPQHF
TRBV3-1/TRBV3-2	NA	NA	TRBJ1-3	TGTGCCAGCAGCCCCCGGGAGCGCTCTGGAAACACCATATATTTT	CASSPRERSGNTIYF
TRBV7-3	TRBD2	few	TRBJ2-2	TGTGCCAGCAGCTTAGGGGGGACTAGCGGGGGCCCCATTCGCCCCGGGGAGCTGTTTTTT	CASSLGGTSGGPIRPGELFF
TRBV12-3/TRBV12-4	NA	NA	TRBJ2-7	TGTGCCAGCAGTTTAGCGCTGGGGGGCGAGCAGTACTTC	CASSLALGGEQYF
TRBV19	TRBD1	NA	TRBJ1-2	TGTGCCAGTAGTATCTCCGCGACAGGGTTGGCTGGCTACACCTTC	CASSISATGLAGYTF
TRBV19	TRBD1	NA	TRBJ1-1	TGTGCCAGTAGTACGGGGACAGGTAACACTGAAGCTTTCTTT	CASSTGTGNTEAFF
TRBV9	TRBD2	NA	TRBJ2-3	TGTGCCAGCAGCGGGAGACTAGCGGGTTCCACAGATACGCAGTATTTT	CASSGRLAGSTDTQYF
TRBV2	NA	NA	TRBJ1-1	TGTGCCAGCAGTGGGGACTTGGGGACTGAAGCTTTCTTT	CASSGDLGTEAFF
TRBV5-6	NA	once	TRBJ1-5	TGTGCCAGCAGCCCCTGGGCCTTACCGGATCAGCCCCAGCATTTT	CASSPWALPDQPQHF
TRBV18	NA	NA	TRBJ1-1	TGTGCCAGCTCACCACCGTTCGACAGGTTAAAAGCTTTCTTT	CASSPPFDRLKAFF
TRBV19	NA	NA	TRBJ1-1	TGTGCCAGTAGTCGAACGGGGGACACTGAAGCTTTCTTT	CASSRTGDTEAFF
TRBV6-5	NA	NA	TRBJ1-5	TGTGCCAGCAGCTCAGGGGCCAATCAGCCCCAGCATTTT	CASSSGANQPQHF
TRBV18	NA	NA	TRBJ1-2	TGTGCCAGCTCACCACCGGGCCACGGAGGGGGCTACACCTTC	CASSPPGHGGGYTF
TRBV11-3	NA	NA	TRBJ2-3	TGTGCCAGCAGCTCCGCGTTACTCGGGGATACGCAGTATTTT	CASSSALLGDTQYF
TRBV19	TRBD1	once	TRBJ2-1	TGTGCCAGTAGTCCCACGGGACAGGGTTTCGATGAGCAGTTCTTC	CASSPTGQGFDEQFF
TRBV20-1	NA	NA	TRBJ1-2	TGCAGTGCTAGTTTTGTAGGGCGGGGGTCTGGCTATGGCTACACCTTC	CSASFVGRGSGYGYTF
TRBV7-6	TRBD1	NA	TRBJ1-3	TGTGCCAGCAGCTTAGCCCCGGGACAGGCCAGCTCTGGAAACACCATATATTTT	CASSLAPGQASSGNTIYF
TRBV6-2/TRBV6-3	NA	NA	TRBJ1-1	TGTGCCAGCAGCCACTCCGGGACAAAATCCAGGGGCACTGAAGCTTTCTTT	CASSHSGTKSRGTEAFF
TRBV29-1	NA	NA	TRBJ1-1	TGCAGCGCTCGACAGGAGATGAACACTGAAGCTTTCTTT	CSARQEMNTEAFF
TRBV28	NA	NA	TRBJ2-3	TGTGCCAGCAAAGAGGGCACCTCCACAGATACGCAGTATTTT	CASKEGTSTDTQYF
TRBV6-2/TRBV6-3	NA	NA	TRBJ1-5	TGTGCCAGCAGTTACAGGGGTACGCGCAATCAGCCCCAGCATTTT	CASSYRGTRNQPQHF
TRBV14	NA	NA	TRBJ1-3	TGTGCCAGCAGCCAAGATCGTGTGGGCTTCTCTGGAAACACCATATATTTT	CASSQDRVGFSGNTIYF
TRBV7-2	NA	NA	TRBJ1-1	TGTGCCAGCAGACTTACAGGTAACACTGAAGCTTTCTTT	CASRLTGNTEAFF